These T cell receptor beta chains were read from a single sample in a study of long-term antiretroviral therapy in people with HIV. Sequencing was performed with immunoSEQ multiplex PCR; in TCRdb, only in-frame clones are kept and a portion is missing. The table shows some 28,000 clones, with approximately 90% occurring only once. The material sequenced was unsorted PBMCs, taken 0.5 years after starting antiretroviral therapy. These receptors were obtained from a woman younger than 35 with HIV. The CDR3 runs from the conserved cysteine through the conserved F or W. A D gene is named only where the DNA matches it firmly. Not all rows give a size; the values are once, few, many and, for expanded clones, a class.

d_gene: -; abundance: -; j_gene: TRBJ2-5; v_gene: TRBV7-6; CDR3nt: TGTGCCAGCAGCACGAGAAGGGACGGACGGGGGGAGACCCAGTACTTC; CDR3aa: CASSTRRDGRGETQYF
d_gene: TRBD2; abundance: -; j_gene: TRBJ2-1; v_gene: TRBV18; CDR3nt: TGTGCCAGCTCATCGGGACTAGCGGGATTGAATGAGCAGTTCTTC; CDR3aa: CASSSGLAGLNEQFF
d_gene: -; abundance: -; j_gene: TRBJ2-6; v_gene: TRBV4-2; CDR3nt: TGTGCCAGCTCCCGGGGCTCTGGGGCCAACGTCCTGACTTTC; CDR3aa: CASSRGSGANVLTF
d_gene: -; abundance: few; j_gene: TRBJ1-1; v_gene: TRBV2; CDR3nt: TGTGCCACATATGCGGGGGCTAAGAACACTGAAGCTTTCTTT; CDR3aa: CATYAGAKNTEAFF
d_gene: -; abundance: -; j_gene: TRBJ1-2; v_gene: TRBV27; CDR3nt: TGTGCCAGCAGTTTATCCCTGGGGCCCCTACGGAGCTACACCTTC; CDR3aa: CASSLSLGPLRSYTF
d_gene: -; abundance: -; j_gene: TRBJ2-2; v_gene: TRBV7-3; CDR3nt: TGTGCCAGCAGCTTGGGGATGATCTCGAACACCGGGGAGCTGTTTTTT; CDR3aa: CASSLGMISNTGELFF
d_gene: -; abundance: -; j_gene: TRBJ2-2; v_gene: TRBV6-5; CDR3nt: TGTGCCAGCAGTTACAGTCTGGCCGGGGAGCTGTTTTTT; CDR3aa: CASSYSLAGELFF
d_gene: -; abundance: -; j_gene: TRBJ2-3; v_gene: TRBV4-3; CDR3nt: TGCGCCAGCAGCCAATTTCTCCTGGCCGCAGGGGCGGCGGGAACAGATACGCAGTATTTT; CDR3aa: CASSQFLLAAGAAGTDTQYF
d_gene: -; abundance: -; j_gene: TRBJ2-3; v_gene: TRBV27; CDR3nt: TGTGCCAGCAGTTTAGGCACAGATACGCAGTATTTT; CDR3aa: CASSLGTDTQYF
d_gene: -; abundance: -; j_gene: TRBJ2-1; v_gene: TRBV7-2; CDR3nt: TGTGCCAGCAGCTTAGATCCGGGAGCCTACAATGAGCAGTTCTTC; CDR3aa: CASSLDPGAYNEQFF
d_gene: -; abundance: -; j_gene: TRBJ2-5; v_gene: TRBV7-9; CDR3nt: TGTGCCAGCAGCTTACTTGCGCAGGGCCTTGTGGAGACCCAGTACTTC; CDR3aa: CASSLLAQGLVETQYF
d_gene: -; abundance: once; j_gene: TRBJ1-5; v_gene: TRBV7-9; CDR3nt: TGTGCCAGCAGCTCCACGTCCCAGCCCCAGCATTTT; CDR3aa: CASSSTSQPQHF
d_gene: TRBD1; abundance: once; j_gene: TRBJ1-4; v_gene: TRBV19; CDR3nt: TGTGCCAGTAGTTTCGGGACAGCAACTAATGAAAAACTGTTTTTT; CDR3aa: CASSFGTATNEKLFF
d_gene: -; abundance: -; j_gene: TRBJ1-1; v_gene: TRBV5-1; CDR3nt: TGCGCCAGCAGCTTGACGACGGCTGAAGCTTTCTTT; CDR3aa: CASSLTTAEAFF
d_gene: TRBD1; abundance: -; j_gene: TRBJ1-1; v_gene: TRBV18; CDR3nt: TGTGCCAGCTCACCACTAGCGGGACAGGGGGCCACTGAAGCTTTCTTT; CDR3aa: CASSPLAGQGATEAFF
d_gene: -; abundance: -; j_gene: TRBJ2-7; v_gene: TRBV18; CDR3nt: TGTGCCAGCTCAGTCGACATTACCTACGAGCAGTACTTC; CDR3aa: CASSVDITYEQYF
d_gene: -; abundance: few; j_gene: TRBJ2-2; v_gene: TRBV5-1; CDR3nt: TGCGCCAGCAGCTTGAACACCGGGGAGCTGTTTTTT; CDR3aa: CASSLNTGELFF
d_gene: -; abundance: -; j_gene: TRBJ1-3; v_gene: TRBV10-3; CDR3nt: TGTGCCATCAGTGACCCCGGGGCCCTGAACTCTGGAAACACCATATATTTT; CDR3aa: CAISDPGALNSGNTIYF
d_gene: TRBD1; abundance: -; j_gene: TRBJ2-7; v_gene: TRBV28; CDR3nt: TGTGCCAGCAGTGTCTCGGGACAGGGGGTACCCTACGAGCAGTACTTC; CDR3aa: CASSVSGQGVPYEQYF
d_gene: -; abundance: once; j_gene: TRBJ2-7; v_gene: TRBV19; CDR3nt: TGTGCCAGTAGTCTCGGAAGGGGCTGGCAATCCTACGAGCAGTACTTC; CDR3aa: CASSLGRGWQSYEQYF
d_gene: -; abundance: -; j_gene: TRBJ1-3; v_gene: TRBV5-8; CDR3nt: TGTGCCAGCAGTCTCTTGGGATCTGGAAACACCATATATTTT; CDR3aa: CASSLLGSGNTIYF
d_gene: TRBD1; abundance: -; j_gene: TRBJ1-5; v_gene: TRBV27; CDR3nt: TGTGCCAGCAGTTTATGGGGACAGGGCGTTTGGCCCCAGCATTTT; CDR3aa: CASSLWGQGVWPQHF
d_gene: -; abundance: few; j_gene: TRBJ2-7; v_gene: TRBV11-2; CDR3nt: TGTGCCAGCAGCGCATCGACTAGTAGGCACGAGCAGTACTTC; CDR3aa: CASSASTSRHEQYF
d_gene: -; abundance: -; j_gene: TRBJ1-1; v_gene: TRBV5-1; CDR3nt: TGCGCCAGCATGATCACCGGGCCACCGAGCACTGAAGCTTTCTTT; CDR3aa: CASMITGPPSTEAFF
d_gene: -; abundance: -; j_gene: TRBJ2-5; v_gene: TRBV4-2; CDR3nt: TGTGCCAGCAGCCAAGTCAGGGCCGCAGAGACCCAGTACTTC; CDR3aa: CASSQVRAAETQYF
d_gene: -; abundance: -; j_gene: TRBJ1-2; v_gene: TRBV9; CDR3nt: TGTGCCAGCAGCCCCCAGGGTAACTATGGCTACACCTTC; CDR3aa: CASSPQGNYGYTF
d_gene: -; abundance: -; j_gene: TRBJ2-2; v_gene: TRBV6-1; CDR3nt: TGTGCCAGCAGTGAAGCTAGGACAGAGAACACCGGGGAGCTGTTTTTT; CDR3aa: CASSEARTENTGELFF
d_gene: -; abundance: -; j_gene: TRBJ1-1; v_gene: TRBV4-1; CDR3nt: TGCGCCAGCAGCCAAGTTACACGCGCAATGAGGTTCGCTGAAGCTTTCTTT; CDR3aa: CASSQVTRAMRFAEAFF
d_gene: -; abundance: -; j_gene: TRBJ2-3; v_gene: TRBV28; CDR3nt: TGTGCCAGCAGCCCCGGCGGCTTCACAGATACGCAGTATTTT; CDR3aa: CASSPGGFTDTQYF
d_gene: TRBD1; abundance: -; j_gene: TRBJ2-7; v_gene: TRBV11-2; CDR3nt: TGTGCCAGCAGCTTAGCCGGAGTCGGACAGGTCTCGCGCGAGCAGTACTTC; CDR3aa: CASSLAGVGQVSREQYF
d_gene: -; abundance: -; j_gene: TRBJ2-7; v_gene: TRBV5-1; CDR3nt: TGCGCCAGCAGCTTGGTGGCGGGAAGTGCCTACGAGCAGTACTTC; CDR3aa: CASSLVAGSAYEQYF
d_gene: -; abundance: -; j_gene: TRBJ2-1; v_gene: TRBV10-3; CDR3nt: TGTGCCATCAGCGATATTCCCGGGAGACTAGAGGCAAACAATGAGCAGTTCTTC; CDR3aa: CAISDIPGRLEANNEQFF
d_gene: -; abundance: -; j_gene: TRBJ2-3; v_gene: TRBV5-1; CDR3nt: TGCGCCAGCAGCCCCGGGACTCCCCCATCCACAGATACGCAGTATTTT; CDR3aa: CASSPGTPPSTDTQYF
d_gene: -; abundance: -; j_gene: TRBJ2-2; v_gene: TRBV4-2; CDR3nt: TGTGCCAGCAGCCAAGGGAGCGGGAACACCGGGGAGCTGTTTTTT; CDR3aa: CASSQGSGNTGELFF
d_gene: -; abundance: -; j_gene: TRBJ1-4; v_gene: TRBV11-2; CDR3nt: TGTGCCAGCAGCTTGTACACGAGTTTAGAAGAAAAACTGTTTTTT; CDR3aa: CASSLYTSLEEKLFF
d_gene: -; abundance: -; j_gene: TRBJ2-7; v_gene: TRBV6-1; CDR3nt: TGTGCCAGCAGTCCCCGGGTGGGTTACCGCTACGAGCAGTACTTC; CDR3aa: CASSPRVGYRYEQYF
d_gene: -; abundance: -; j_gene: TRBJ2-1; v_gene: TRBV5-6; CDR3nt: TGTGCCAGCGGCCCGCCCGGTCGATACTTCAATGAGCAGTTCTTC; CDR3aa: CASGPPGRYFNEQFF
d_gene: TRBD1; abundance: -; j_gene: TRBJ2-2; v_gene: TRBV19; CDR3nt: TGTGCCAGTAGTCCGGGGACAGGGATCGGGGAGCTGTTTTTT; CDR3aa: CASSPGTGIGELFF
d_gene: -; abundance: -; j_gene: TRBJ2-5; v_gene: TRBV10-3; CDR3nt: TGTGCCATCAGCGCGACAGGCAACCAAGAGACCCAGTACTTC; CDR3aa: CAISATGNQETQYF
d_gene: -; abundance: -; j_gene: TRBJ1-1; v_gene: TRBV28; CDR3nt: TGTGCCACTTCGAGGGTCACTGAAGCTTTCTTT; CDR3aa: CATSRVTEAFF
d_gene: -; abundance: -; j_gene: TRBJ2-3; v_gene: TRBV5-4; CDR3nt: TGTGCCAGCAGCTTAATAGGGGAAGGAGATACGCAGTATTTT; CDR3aa: CASSLIGEGDTQYF
d_gene: TRBD2; abundance: few; j_gene: TRBJ2-2; v_gene: TRBV6-5; CDR3nt: TGTGCCAGCAGGCGGGAGGGGGAGACCGGGGAGCTGTTTTTT; CDR3aa: CASRREGETGELFF
d_gene: TRBD2; abundance: -; j_gene: TRBJ2-3; v_gene: TRBV10-3; CDR3nt: TGTGCCATCAGTGAGTCGATGGCGGGAGGGCCGTCAGATACGCAGTATTTT; CDR3aa: CAISESMAGGPSDTQYF
d_gene: -; abundance: -; j_gene: TRBJ1-2; v_gene: TRBV28; CDR3nt: TGTGCCAGCAGTCAGAGTTTCAGGGAAAAGTACTATGGCTACACCTTC; CDR3aa: CASSQSFREKYYGYTF
d_gene: TRBD2; abundance: once; j_gene: TRBJ2-2; v_gene: TRBV28; CDR3nt: TGTGCCAGCAGTCTCACTAGCGGGAGGGCCCTCGGGGAGCTGTTTTTT; CDR3aa: CASSLTSGRALGELFF
d_gene: -; abundance: -; j_gene: TRBJ2-5; v_gene: TRBV4-3; CDR3nt: TGCGCCAGCAGCCAAGCTCCCACAGGGAGGATGCAAGAGACCCAGTACTTC; CDR3aa: CASSQAPTGRMQETQYF
d_gene: -; abundance: few; j_gene: TRBJ1-1; v_gene: TRBV5-1; CDR3nt: TGCGCCAGCAGCACCCGACAAGGGACTGAAGCTTTCTTT; CDR3aa: CASSTRQGTEAFF